These 17 T cell receptor beta chains were all obtained from the same sample, sequenced in a study of CD8+ T cells in alopecia areata. This sample's treatment: oral pan-JAK inhibitor, 5-10 mg twice daily. Once RNA had been extracted, it was reverse transcribed into cDNA to act as the sequencing template. Sequencing was performed with immunoSEQ multiplex PCR; in TCRdb, only in-frame clones are kept and a portion is missing. The sample lists more than 95,000 clones; less than 75% were seen once. The sequenced sample was CD8+ T cells sorted from blood, obtained at week 4, from a patient treated with tofacitinib. The receptors were sampled from a human donor with alopecia areata.

The table lists this clone with a few counts. V is TRBV29-1 and J is TRBJ1-2; 10 bases agree with TRBD1. The CDR3 is 18 amino acids. V lost 6 bases, J lost 4 bases, and 20 bases stayed unmatched. Germline V gene data show CDR1 as SQVTM and CDR2 as ANQGSEA. CDR3 nucleotide sequence: TGCAGCGTCGCACCCGATACTTTCGGACAGGGGGTTGGCTATGGCTACACCTTC. Amino acids: CSVAPDTFGQGVGYGYTF.

This clone has just one count. Other DNA variants within this sample encode the same CDR3. This chain links TRBV7-9 with TRBJ2-1; no definite D call. This CDR3 comprises 13 residues. With 1 base removed from V and 4 bases from J, the gap between germline ends came to 5 bases. Germline V CDR1 and CDR2: SEHNR, FQNEAQ (reference sequence). CDR3 in DNA: TGTGCCAGCAGCTTAGTGGGGTACAATGAGCAGTTCTTC. Translated: CASSLVGYNEQFF.

This clone turned up a few times. V gene TRBV4-1 combines with J gene TRBJ2-5; D call uncertain. The CDR3 has 15 residues. The germline V and J ends were trimmed by 1 base and 0 bases, with 9 bases remaining between them. The germline V gene encodes CDR1 MGHRA and CDR2 YSYEKL. The CDR3 here is CASSQVMGNQETQYF. The CDR3 DNA sequence: TGCGCCAGCAGCCAAGTTATGGGGAACCAAGAGACCCAGTACTTC.

This clone was detected a few times. V and J are TRBV7-9 and TRBJ2-1; TRBD2 might be the D (6 bases). Germline V gene lookup returns CDR1 SEHNR and CDR2 FQNEAQ (reference sequence). Trimming shortened V by 8 bases and J by 8 bases, and 22 bases separated the two germline ends. The CDR3 consists of 15 residues. The CDR3 sequence: CASGGIGPRGDEQFF. CDR3 nucleotide sequence: TGTGCCAGCGGGGGGATCGGCCCCCGGGGCGATGAGCAGTTCTTC.

This clone has only a few counts. This rearrangement joins TRBV30 to TRBJ2-5; 8 bases match TRBD1. Germline-derived CDR1 and CDR2 are GTSNPN and SVGIG (reference sequence). This CDR3 has 13 residues. The ends lost 2 bases at V and 5 bases at J; junction bases unmatched: 4. CDR3 amino acids: CAWSQGAWETQYF. CDR3 sequence (DNA): TGTGCCTGGAGTCAGGGGGCCTGGGAGACCCAGTACTTC.

The chain is built from TRBV5-1 and TRBJ2-1; 10 positions match TRBD2. The CDR3 length is 17 residues. J gave up 5 bases and V 2 bases, and 10 bases lay outside the gene matches. Germline V gives CDR1 SGHRS, CDR2 YFSETQ. As DNA, the CDR3 is TGCGCCAGCAGCTTTGACGTAGCGGGGGGCCTCAACAATGAGCAGTTCTTC. Its translation is CASSFDVAGGLNNEQFF.

This clone was counted only a few times. The V and J genes are TRBV29-1 and TRBJ2-2; no clear D gene. Trimming left V 7 bases short and J 0 bases short, with 9 bases between. Per germline, CDR1 SQVTM and CDR2 ANQGSEA. This CDR3 comprises 13 residues. The CDR3 protein is CSAGRTNTGELFF. CDR3 sequence (DNA): TGCAGCGCCGGACGTACGAACACCGGGGAGCTGTTTTTT.

The chain combines TRBV30 with TRBJ2-1, with D unclear. CDR1 GTSNPN and CDR2 SVGIG come from the germline V gene (reference sequence). This CDR3 has 13 amino acids. The ends were cut back, 0 bases at V and 2 bases at J, with 5 bases in the middle. The CDR3 DNA follows: TGTGCCTGGAGTGTACAGCCCTACAATGAGCAGTTCTTC. It codes for CAWSVQPYNEQFF.

This clone was observed once. CDR3 DNA sequence: TGTGCCAGCAGCCCGACCGGGACAGGGGATGGCTACACCTTC. Amino acid sequence: CASSPTGTGDGYTF. J is TRBJ1-2 and V is TRBV7-2; 10 positions agree with TRBD1. There are 14 residues in the CDR3. CDR1 and CDR2 from the germline V gene are SGHTA and FQGNSA. The junction had 6 bases not matched to a gene; V was cut back by 5 bases and J by 6 bases.

The chain joins TRBV30 to TRBJ2-3; D possibly corresponds to TRBD1 (6 bases). CDR3 length: 15 residues. Trimming took off 0 bases at V and 6 bases at J, with 16 bases between the two ends. Germline CDR1 and CDR2: GTSNPN and SVGIG (reference sequence). CDR3 coding DNA: TGTGCCTGGAGTGTGTTGCAGGGGAGAGGGGATACGCAGTATTTT. It translates to CAWSVLQGRGDTQYF.

This clone was picked up a small number of times. The chain uses TRBV4-3 and TRBJ2-7, with a weak D call TRBD2 (6 bases). This CDR3 is built from 15 residues. Germline V gene data show CDR1 as LGHNA and CDR2 as YSLEER. Trimming left V 0 bases short and J 6 bases short, with 15 bases between. CDR3 amino acids: CASSQDRGGFSEQYF. As DNA, the CDR3 is TGCGCCAGCAGCCAAGATCGGGGAGGTTTCAGCGAGCAGTACTTC.

This chain links TRBV6-6 with TRBJ2-3, with TRBD2 identical over 9 bases. This CDR3 is 13 amino acids long. The V and J ends lost 7 bases and 4 bases, in that order; junction bases with no gene match: 3. The germline V gene has CDR1 MNHNY and CDR2 SVGAGI (reference sequence). The CDR3 reads CASIPSGADTQYF. CDR3 sequence (DNA): TGTGCCAGCATCCCTAGCGGGGCAGATACGCAGTATTTT.

CDR3: CSVQYRDRGPTNYGYTF. In nucleotides, the CDR3 is TGCAGCGTACAATACCGGGACAGGGGACCAACTAACTATGGCTACACCTTC. This chain links TRBV29-1 with TRBJ1-2, with 10 bases matching TRBD1. V lost 6 bases to trimming and J lost 0 bases; unmatched junction nucleotides: 13. Per germline, CDR1 SQVTM and CDR2 ANQGSEA. There are 17 residues in the CDR3.

This chain links TRBV29-1 with TRBJ1-2, with no clear D. CDR1 is SQVTM, CDR2 ANQGSEA, per germline. This CDR3 is built from 14 residues. V shed 8 bases and J shed 6 bases, with 22 bases lying between them. CDR3: CSFYWDLLPDGYTF. DNA of the CDR3: TGCAGCTTTTACTGGGATCTCCTTCCGGATGGCTACACCTTC.

The V gene is TRBV29-1, the J gene TRBJ1-3, with unresolved D. The CDR3 loop spans 13 amino acids. Germline CDR1 and CDR2: SQVTM and ANQGSEA. The V end was cut by 7 bases, the J end by 0 bases, with 10 bases between. CDR3 bases: TGCAGCGCCCCGGACGGCTCTGGAAACACCATATATTTT. Amino acids: CSAPDGSGNTIYF.

The chain joins TRBV29-1 to TRBJ2-5; no reliable D call. Looked up from germline, CDR1 is SQVTM and CDR2 is ANQGSEA. V lost 0 bases and J lost 2, with 13 bases in between. CDR3 length equals 15 residues. The CDR3 reads CSVEDEVSPQETQYF. CDR3 sequence (DNA): TGCAGCGTTGAAGATGAGGTCAGCCCTCAAGAGACCCAGTACTTC.

This clone was detected only a few times. This sequence joins TRBV29-1 and TRBJ2-2, with D unresolved. CDR3 length: 13 residues. The germline V gene has CDR1 SQVTM and CDR2 ANQGSEA. Trimming took off 1 base at V and 5 bases at J, with 8 bases between the two ends. The CDR3 DNA reads TGCAGCGTTGAAGGGGGTGGGACCGGGGAGCTGTTTTTT. Amino acid sequence: CSVEGGGTGELFF.